The rows below give T cell receptor beta chains drawn from one sample of a study of T cell responses to AZD1222 COVID-19 vaccine. Assay used: immunoSEQ multiplex PCR; TCRdb lists only in-frame clones, some missing. The sample holds approximately 150,000 clones, more than 70% seen once. Sequenced here: peripheral blood, sampled 28 days after the second AZD1222 dose. The origin of the receptors is an adult who received the AZD1222 COVID-19 vaccine. Each CDR3 is given with its conserved first and last residue. The order of the fields is J gene, D gene, V gene, clone size, CDR3 DNA, CDR3 protein. A D gene is named only where the DNA matches it firmly. A clone size is listed for some rows: how often the clone was seen (once, few, many), or a class if it is expanded.

J gene: TRBJ2-1; D gene: TRBD2; V gene: TRBV6-5; clone size: .; CDR3 DNA: TGTGCCAGCAGTTACCGGGTAGCGGGAGTCAAGAATGAGCAGTTCTTC; CDR3 protein: CASSYRVAGVKNEQFF
J gene: TRBJ2-1; D gene: .; V gene: TRBV5-1; clone size: .; CDR3 DNA: TGCGCCAGCAGCATGAAGGACGTCAGCTCCTACAATGAGCAGTTCTTC; CDR3 protein: CASSMKDVSSYNEQFF
J gene: TRBJ1-5; D gene: .; V gene: TRBV28; clone size: once; CDR3 DNA: TGTGCCAGCAGTTTAGGCGGGGACGTTGACAATCAGCCCCAGCATTTT; CDR3 protein: CASSLGGDVDNQPQHF
J gene: TRBJ2-3; D gene: TRBD2; V gene: TRBV2; clone size: once; CDR3 DNA: TGTGCCAGCACTCTCCGAGGGCTAGCGGTCACAGATACGCAGTATTTT; CDR3 protein: CASTLRGLAVTDTQYF
J gene: TRBJ2-2; D gene: .; V gene: TRBV12-3/TRBV12-4; clone size: .; CDR3 DNA: TGTGCCAGCAGTTCAGAGAGCACCGGGGAGCTGTTTTTT; CDR3 protein: CASSSESTGELFF
J gene: TRBJ2-3; D gene: .; V gene: TRBV6-5; clone size: .; CDR3 DNA: TGTGCCAGCAGTTTCGACAGGTTCACAGATACGCAGTATTTT; CDR3 protein: CASSFDRFTDTQYF
J gene: TRBJ1-1; D gene: .; V gene: TRBV4-2; clone size: .; CDR3 DNA: TGTGCCAGCAGCCAAGATCCAGCAGGGCGGAACACTGAAGCTTTCTTT; CDR3 protein: CASSQDPAGRNTEAFF
J gene: TRBJ2-3; D gene: .; V gene: TRBV18; clone size: few; CDR3 DNA: TGTGCCAGCTCAGTCCGGACAGACCCTCGGGATACGCAGTATTTT; CDR3 protein: CASSVRTDPRDTQYF
J gene: TRBJ1-1; D gene: TRBD1; V gene: TRBV7-2; clone size: few; CDR3 DNA: TGTGCCAGCAGCTCGTGGACAGGGGGTTGGACTGAAGCTTTCTTT; CDR3 protein: CASSSWTGGWTEAFF
J gene: TRBJ1-6; D gene: .; V gene: TRBV24-1; clone size: .; CDR3 DNA: TGTGCCACCAGTGGGCTCCACGGTTCACCCCTCCACTTT; CDR3 protein: CATSGLHGSPLHF
J gene: TRBJ1-3; D gene: .; V gene: TRBV11-2; clone size: .; CDR3 DNA: TGTGCCAGCAGCTTAGAAAACCCAGGATACTCTGGAAACACCATATATTTT; CDR3 protein: CASSLENPGYSGNTIYF
J gene: TRBJ1-4; D gene: .; V gene: TRBV5-1; clone size: .; CDR3 DNA: TGCGCCAGCAGCGACGAGAGAGGGAATGAAAAACTGTTTTTT; CDR3 protein: CASSDERGNEKLFF
J gene: TRBJ1-6; D gene: .; V gene: TRBV7-2; clone size: .; CDR3 DNA: TGTGCCAGCAGCTTAGTCGGGTCCTATAATTCACCCCTCCACTTT; CDR3 protein: CASSLVGSYNSPLHF
J gene: TRBJ2-3; D gene: .; V gene: TRBV6-5; clone size: .; CDR3 DNA: TGTGCCAGCAGACGACAAGATTTCTCCACAGATACGCAGTATTTT; CDR3 protein: CASRRQDFSTDTQYF
J gene: TRBJ2-6; D gene: .; V gene: TRBV19; clone size: .; CDR3 DNA: TGTGCCAGTACCCTGAGGGGGACTGGGGCCAACGTCCTGACTTTC; CDR3 protein: CASTLRGTGANVLTF
J gene: TRBJ1-5; D gene: .; V gene: TRBV2; clone size: .; CDR3 DNA: TGTGCCAGCAGTCAATATTCGGGGTATCAGCCCCAGCATTTT; CDR3 protein: CASSQYSGYQPQHF
J gene: TRBJ2-3; D gene: .; V gene: TRBV19; clone size: once; CDR3 DNA: TGTGCCAGTAGTCAGCCTGGGACAGATACGCAGTATTTT; CDR3 protein: CASSQPGTDTQYF
J gene: TRBJ2-1; D gene: .; V gene: TRBV29-1; clone size: .; CDR3 DNA: TGCAGCGTTGAGACAGACTCCTACAATGAGCAGTTCTTC; CDR3 protein: CSVETDSYNEQFF
J gene: TRBJ1-2; D gene: .; V gene: TRBV11-2; clone size: .; CDR3 DNA: TGTGCCAGCAGCTTAGATATCTCGGGGGCGCGTGGCTACACCTTC; CDR3 protein: CASSLDISGARGYTF
J gene: TRBJ2-1; D gene: .; V gene: TRBV10-3; clone size: .; CDR3 DNA: TGTGCCATCAGGAATTTGAATGAGCAGTTCTTC; CDR3 protein: CAIRNLNEQFF
J gene: TRBJ2-5; D gene: TRBD2; V gene: TRBV14; clone size: .; CDR3 DNA: TGTGCCAGCAGCCATGTTGGAGCGGGACCGCAGTACTTC; CDR3 protein: CASSHVGAGPQYF
J gene: TRBJ1-2; D gene: .; V gene: TRBV14; clone size: .; CDR3 DNA: TGTGCCAGCAGCCAATACAGGCATGGCTACACCTTC; CDR3 protein: CASSQYRHGYTF
J gene: TRBJ2-2; D gene: TRBD2; V gene: TRBV7-2; clone size: .; CDR3 DNA: TGTGCCAGCAGCACGCGACTAGCGGGAAGACCCGGGGAGCTGTTTTTT; CDR3 protein: CASSTRLAGRPGELFF
J gene: TRBJ2-2; D gene: .; V gene: TRBV19; clone size: .; CDR3 DNA: TGTGCCAGTAGTATAGGCTTAAACACCGGGGAGCTGTTTTTT; CDR3 protein: CASSIGLNTGELFF
J gene: TRBJ1-1; D gene: TRBD1; V gene: TRBV5-1; clone size: .; CDR3 DNA: TGCGCCAGCAGCATCGGGACAGGGAACACTGAAGCTTTCTTT; CDR3 protein: CASSIGTGNTEAFF
J gene: TRBJ1-2; D gene: .; V gene: TRBV3-1/TRBV3-2; clone size: .; CDR3 DNA: TGTGCCAGCAGCCCGTCTGGCACGGGAAGGTATGGCTACACCTTC; CDR3 protein: CASSPSGTGRYGYTF
J gene: TRBJ2-1; D gene: .; V gene: TRBV4-3; clone size: .; CDR3 DNA: TGCGCCAGCAGCCCCTGGACGGCCTCCTACAATGAGCAGTTCTTC; CDR3 protein: CASSPWTASYNEQFF
J gene: TRBJ1-1; D gene: .; V gene: TRBV4-1; clone size: .; CDR3 DNA: TGCGCCAGCAGCCAAGGCCTCAGCGGGGTTAGTCGGAACACTGAAGCTTTCTTT; CDR3 protein: CASSQGLSGVSRNTEAFF
J gene: TRBJ1-3; D gene: .; V gene: TRBV15; clone size: .; CDR3 DNA: TGTGCCACCAGCAGGGCAGGGGCCTCTGGAAACACCATATATTTT; CDR3 protein: CATSRAGASGNTIYF
J gene: TRBJ2-5; D gene: .; V gene: TRBV4-3; clone size: .; CDR3 DNA: TGCGCCAGCAGCCAAGGTATACGGAGAGGGTACCAAGAGACCCAGTACTTC; CDR3 protein: CASSQGIRRGYQETQYF
J gene: TRBJ2-5; D gene: .; V gene: TRBV6-5; clone size: .; CDR3 DNA: TGTGCCACCCAGGGCTACCAAGAGACCCAGTACTTC; CDR3 protein: CATQGYQETQYF
J gene: TRBJ2-4; D gene: .; V gene: TRBV28; clone size: .; CDR3 DNA: TGTGCCAGCGCCGGTGCAGGGGACAAAAACATTCAGTACTTC; CDR3 protein: CASAGAGDKNIQYF
J gene: TRBJ1-1; D gene: .; V gene: TRBV28; clone size: once; CDR3 DNA: TGTGCCAGCAGTTTATTCGGGCCCATGAACACTGAAGCTTTCTTT; CDR3 protein: CASSLFGPMNTEAFF
J gene: TRBJ2-7; D gene: TRBD1; V gene: TRBV6-2/TRBV6-3; clone size: .; CDR3 DNA: TGTGCCAGCAGCCACCCGGGACAGGGGTTCGGCGAGCAGTACTTC; CDR3 protein: CASSHPGQGFGEQYF
J gene: TRBJ2-1; D gene: .; V gene: TRBV12-3/TRBV12-4; clone size: .; CDR3 DNA: TGTGCCAGCAGTTCTAGAGATGAGCAGTTCTTC; CDR3 protein: CASSSRDEQFF
J gene: TRBJ2-7; D gene: .; V gene: TRBV9; clone size: once; CDR3 DNA: TGTGCCAGCAGCGTTGGGGACGTGTTCTACGAGCAGTACTTC; CDR3 protein: CASSVGDVFYEQYF
J gene: TRBJ2-3; D gene: TRBD2; V gene: TRBV9; clone size: .; CDR3 DNA: TGTGCCAGCAGCCCCCTGGGGGGAGGGACCCAAGATACGCAGTATTTT; CDR3 protein: CASSPLGGGTQDTQYF
J gene: TRBJ2-7; D gene: .; V gene: TRBV11-1; clone size: .; CDR3 DNA: TGTGCCAGCAGCGACTTACAGGGATTTTACGAGCAGTACTTC; CDR3 protein: CASSDLQGFYEQYF
J gene: TRBJ2-3; D gene: TRBD2; V gene: TRBV19; clone size: .; CDR3 DNA: TGTGCCAGTAGTACCTCGACTAGCTTCGAAGATACGCAGTATTTT; CDR3 protein: CASSTSTSFEDTQYF
J gene: TRBJ1-1; D gene: .; V gene: TRBV29-1; clone size: .; CDR3 DNA: TGCTTAGCAACAGCGAACACTGAAGCTTTCTTT; CDR3 protein: CLATANTEAFF
J gene: TRBJ1-1; D gene: .; V gene: TRBV7-9; clone size: .; CDR3 DNA: TGTGCCAGCAGCCCCTTTCTTCAGGGAGGAACTGAAGCTTTCTTT; CDR3 protein: CASSPFLQGGTEAFF
J gene: TRBJ1-5; D gene: TRBD1; V gene: TRBV27; clone size: .; CDR3 DNA: TGTGCCAGCAGTAAACAGGGGGTAGGACAGCCCCAGCATTTT; CDR3 protein: CASSKQGVGQPQHF
J gene: TRBJ1-1; D gene: .; V gene: TRBV12-3/TRBV12-4; clone size: few; CDR3 DNA: TGTGCCAGCAGAATAGGGGGGGACACTGAAGCTTTCTTT; CDR3 protein: CASRIGGDTEAFF
J gene: TRBJ1-1; D gene: TRBD1; V gene: TRBV10-3; clone size: .; CDR3 DNA: TGTGCCATCAGCTCACAGGGGGGAAGGACTGAAGCTTTCTTT; CDR3 protein: CAISSQGGRTEAFF
J gene: TRBJ2-5; D gene: .; V gene: TRBV15; clone size: .; CDR3 DNA: TGTGCCACCAGCAGTGGCTTACAAGAGACCCAGTACTTC; CDR3 protein: CATSSGLQETQYF
J gene: TRBJ2-6; D gene: TRBD2; V gene: TRBV29-1; clone size: .; CDR3 DNA: TGCAGCGTCTCGACTAGCGGGAGGGCGGGTATTTCTGGGGCCAACGTCCTGACTTTC; CDR3 protein: CSVSTSGRAGISGANVLTF
J gene: TRBJ2-1; D gene: TRBD2; V gene: TRBV7-2; clone size: few; CDR3 DNA: TGTGCCAGCAGCTTATCTAGCGGGAGGGGCCCAAATGAGCAGTTCTTC; CDR3 protein: CASSLSSGRGPNEQFF
J gene: TRBJ1-1; D gene: .; V gene: TRBV9; clone size: .; CDR3 DNA: TGTGCCAGCAGCGAGATGGAGGAACTAAACACTGAAGCTTTCTTT; CDR3 protein: CASSEMEELNTEAFF
J gene: TRBJ1-2; D gene: .; V gene: TRBV30; clone size: once; CDR3 DNA: TGTGCCTGGAGTGTAATCAGTTCCTATGGCTACACCTTC; CDR3 protein: CAWSVISSYGYTF
J gene: TRBJ1-5; D gene: .; V gene: TRBV27; clone size: .; CDR3 DNA: TGTGCCAGCAGCTCCACCAATCAGCCCCAGCATTTT; CDR3 protein: CASSSTNQPQHF
J gene: TRBJ2-1; D gene: TRBD1; V gene: TRBV27; clone size: .; CDR3 DNA: TGTGCCAGCAGTCCCGGGACAGAGATTTACAATGAGCAGTTCTTC; CDR3 protein: CASSPGTEIYNEQFF
J gene: TRBJ2-7; D gene: .; V gene: TRBV5-1; clone size: .; CDR3 DNA: TGCGCCAGCAGCTTGGGGGGTAGCGGACCACCTCTCGAGCAGTACTTC; CDR3 protein: CASSLGGSGPPLEQYF
J gene: TRBJ1-6; D gene: .; V gene: TRBV6-2/TRBV6-3; clone size: .; CDR3 DNA: TGTGCCAGCAGTATCAGGGTTGGCCGCAGTTCACCCCTCCACTTT; CDR3 protein: CASSIRVGRSSPLHF
J gene: TRBJ1-1; D gene: .; V gene: TRBV27; clone size: .; CDR3 DNA: TGTGCCAGCAGTCTCATGGGGGGGCAGGTGTACACTGAAGCTTTCTTT; CDR3 protein: CASSLMGGQVYTEAFF